These T cell receptor beta chains were read from a single sample in a study of T-cell memory formation after mild COVID-19. MiXCR, applied by TCRdb to the 5' RACE reads, yields one record per CDR3 protein. The profile shows over 350,000 distinct CDR3 sequences, roughly 15% of them singletons. The source material was PBMCs or a T cell subset sorted from them (not recorded which). The receptors come from a man younger than 30 who had mild COVID-19 (a few samples of this study predate the infection). Cell type and time point are not known. The CDR3 runs from the conserved cysteine through the conserved F or W. The D gene is left open where the match is weak. Clone size, where shown, is once, few, many, or a class for clones that have expanded.

V: TRBV5-1; length: 14; J: TRBJ2-1; D: -; size: few; DNA: TGCGCCAGCAGCTCGGACCCCCCGGTCAATGAGCAGTTCTTC; CDR3: CASSSDPPVNEQFF
V: TRBV12-3/TRBV12-4; length: 12; J: TRBJ2-3; D: TRBD2; size: -; DNA: TGTGCCAGCAGTTTTCAGACTAGCGCCCAGTATTTT; CDR3: CASSFQTSAQYF
V: TRBV5-6; length: 13; J: TRBJ1-1; D: -; size: -; DNA: TGTGCCAGCAGCCTTCGAGCTCGCACTGAAGCTTTCTTT; CDR3: CASSLRARTEAFF
V: TRBV12-3/TRBV12-4; length: 14; J: TRBJ2-3; D: -; size: many; DNA: TGTGCCAGCCATCGTGGGGGGGCCATTGATACGCAGTATTTT; CDR3: CASHRGGAIDTQYF
V: TRBV4-1; length: 15; J: TRBJ2-7; D: -; size: few; DNA: TGCGCCAGCAGCCAAGAGACAAGAACACTGTACGAGCAGTACTTC; CDR3: CASSQETRTLYEQYF
V: TRBV5-1; length: 15; J: TRBJ2-3; D: -; size: few; DNA: TGCGCCAGCAGCTTGGGATGGACGGTCCAGGGGAACGCCGATTTT; CDR3: CASSLGWTVQGNADF
V: TRBV2; length: 13; J: TRBJ2-3; D: -; size: few; DNA: TGTGCCAGCAGTGGAGCGCGAAGTGATACGCAGTATTTT; CDR3: CASSGARSDTQYF
V: TRBV7-9; length: 16; J: TRBJ2-7; D: TRBD1; size: few; DNA: TGTGCCAGCAGCAATAGGGCCGGGACAGGGTTCTACGAGCAGTACTTC; CDR3: CASSNRAGTGFYEQYF
V: TRBV18; length: 14; J: TRBJ1-1; D: -; size: -; DNA: TGTGCCAGCTCACCGGCCGGGTGGAACACTGAAGCTTTCTTT; CDR3: CASSPAGWNTEAFF
V: TRBV7-2; length: 13; J: TRBJ1-2; D: TRBD1; size: -; DNA: TGTGCCAGCAGCTTAGCGGGACAGGGGGCGGTCACCTTC; CDR3: CASSLAGQGAVTF
V: TRBV5-1; length: 15; J: TRBJ2-1; D: TRBD2; size: -; DNA: TGCGCCAGCAGATCTAGCGGGGGCTCCTACAATGAGCAGTTCTTC; CDR3: CASRSSGGSYNEQFF
V: TRBV14; length: 15; J: TRBJ2-5; D: -; size: many; DNA: TGTGCCAGCAGCCGGGGGGCGACCCACGCAGAGACCCAGTACTTC; CDR3: CASSRGATHAETQYF
V: TRBV27; length: 15; J: TRBJ1-1; D: -; size: -; DNA: TGTGCCAGTTCCAAGGCCGGCAGGCGGGGCACTGAAGCTTTCTTT; CDR3: CASSKAGRRGTEAFF
V: TRBV20-1; length: 13; J: TRBJ2-5; D: -; size: -; DNA: TGCAGTGCTAGGTTCGGCCATCAAGAGACCCAGTACTTC; CDR3: CSARFGHQETQYF
V: TRBV5-1; length: 15; J: TRBJ1-6; D: TRBD1; size: few; DNA: TGCGCCAGCAGCTTGGGGCAGGGGGAAGGATCACCCCTCCACTTT; CDR3: CASSLGQGEGSPLHF
V: TRBV7-9; length: 16; J: TRBJ2-3; D: -; size: few; DNA: TGTGCCAGCAGCTTAGGGTACGGGGAGCCCACAGATACGCAGTATTTT; CDR3: CASSLGYGEPTDTQYF
V: TRBV5-1; length: 15; J: TRBJ2-1; D: TRBD1; size: many; DNA: TGCGCCAGCAGCTCAGGACAGGGTATCGGCAATGAGCAGTTCTTC; CDR3: CASSSGQGIGNEQFF
V: TRBV7-2; length: 15; J: TRBJ2-3; D: -; size: few; DNA: TGTGCCAGCAGCGATCTCCCATCTGACACAGATACGCAGTATTTT; CDR3: CASSDLPSDTDTQYF
V: TRBV7-2; length: 17; J: TRBJ2-2; D: -; size: -; DNA: TGTGCCAGCAGCTTTTGGTTCCCAGGGCCTCAGGCCGGGGAGCTGTTTTTT; CDR3: CASSFWFPGPQAGELFF
V: TRBV2; length: 11; J: TRBJ1-1; D: -; size: -; DNA: TGTGCCACGCGCGAGAACACTGAAGCTTTCTTT; CDR3: CATRENTEAFF
V: TRBV7-8; length: 16; J: TRBJ2-2; D: -; size: -; DNA: TGTGCCAGCAGCTCCCTTAGGGGTCTGAACACCGGGGAGCTGTTTTTT; CDR3: CASSSLRGLNTGELFF
V: TRBV12-3/TRBV12-4; length: 13; J: TRBJ1-3; D: -; size: -; DNA: TGTGCCAGCAGTTTTAACGGTGGAAACACCATATATTTT; CDR3: CASSFNGGNTIYF
V: TRBV7-9; length: 16; J: TRBJ2-1; D: -; size: many; DNA: TGTGCCAGCAGCTTCTACCGGAGTAGTTCCCACAATGAGCAGTTCTTC; CDR3: CASSFYRSSSHNEQFF
V: TRBV5-5; length: 14; J: TRBJ2-3; D: -; size: few; DNA: TGTGCCAGCAGCTTGACTAGCCCCACAGATACGCAGTATTTT; CDR3: CASSLTSPTDTQYF
V: TRBV5-1; length: 14; J: TRBJ2-3; D: TRBD2; size: -; DNA: TGCGCCAGCCGGACTAGCGGCCTTCTCCATACGCAGTATTTT; CDR3: CASRTSGLLHTQYF
V: TRBV15; length: 16; J: TRBJ2-1; D: TRBD2; size: -; DNA: TGTGCCACCAGCAGTCCATGGCGGGGGGACTACAATGAGCAGTTCTTC; CDR3: CATSSPWRGDYNEQFF
V: TRBV7-2; length: 15; J: TRBJ1-5; D: -; size: -; DNA: TGTGCCAGCAGCCTCAGGGATTATAGCAATCAGCCCCAGCATTTT; CDR3: CASSLRDYSNQPQHF
V: TRBV11-2; length: 12; J: TRBJ1-3; D: -; size: few; DNA: TGTGCCAGCACTAGCGGTGGAAACACCATATATTTT; CDR3: CASTSGGNTIYF
V: TRBV5-4; length: 15; J: TRBJ2-5; D: -; size: -; DNA: TGTGCCAGCAGCCTAGCCATGGGGGACCAAGAGACCCAGTACTTC; CDR3: CASSLAMGDQETQYF
V: TRBV5-1; length: 14; J: TRBJ2-7; D: TRBD1; size: few; DNA: TGCGCCAGCAGCGGCGGGACAGGGGGCTACGAGCAGTACTTC; CDR3: CASSGGTGGYEQYF
V: TRBV20-1; length: 14; J: TRBJ1-1; D: -; size: few; DNA: TGCCAAGGAAGCGGAAGGGAGTGGAACACTGAAGCTTTCTTT; CDR3: CQGSGREWNTEAFF
V: TRBV5-1; length: 14; J: TRBJ1-1; D: TRBD1; size: -; DNA: TGCGCCAGCAGCTCCGGGACAGTGGTGACTGAAGCTTTCTTT; CDR3: CASSSGTVVTEAFF
V: TRBV18; length: 13; J: TRBJ2-2; D: -; size: -; DNA: TGTGCCAGCTCACGAGGGGGTTCCGGGGAGCTGTTTTTT; CDR3: CASSRGGSGELFF
V: TRBV20-1; length: 13; J: TRBJ1-5; D: -; size: many; DNA: TGCAGTGCTAGGGGGCACGGCAATCAGCCCCAGCATTTT; CDR3: CSARGHGNQPQHF
V: TRBV27; length: 16; J: TRBJ1-6; D: -; size: -; DNA: TGTGCCAGCAGTTTAAGGGTGAGCTCCTATAATTCACCCCTCCACTTT; CDR3: CASSLRVSSYNSPLHF
V: TRBV9; length: 14; J: TRBJ2-1; D: -; size: few; DNA: TGTGCCAGCAGCGCCGACGGGACCTACAATGAGCAGTTCTTC; CDR3: CASSADGTYNEQFF
V: TRBV5-5; length: 15; J: TRBJ2-1; D: -; size: -; DNA: TGTGCCAGCAGCTTGGCCTCCTCTCTCTCTGTTGAGCAGTTCTTC; CDR3: CASSLASSLSVEQFF